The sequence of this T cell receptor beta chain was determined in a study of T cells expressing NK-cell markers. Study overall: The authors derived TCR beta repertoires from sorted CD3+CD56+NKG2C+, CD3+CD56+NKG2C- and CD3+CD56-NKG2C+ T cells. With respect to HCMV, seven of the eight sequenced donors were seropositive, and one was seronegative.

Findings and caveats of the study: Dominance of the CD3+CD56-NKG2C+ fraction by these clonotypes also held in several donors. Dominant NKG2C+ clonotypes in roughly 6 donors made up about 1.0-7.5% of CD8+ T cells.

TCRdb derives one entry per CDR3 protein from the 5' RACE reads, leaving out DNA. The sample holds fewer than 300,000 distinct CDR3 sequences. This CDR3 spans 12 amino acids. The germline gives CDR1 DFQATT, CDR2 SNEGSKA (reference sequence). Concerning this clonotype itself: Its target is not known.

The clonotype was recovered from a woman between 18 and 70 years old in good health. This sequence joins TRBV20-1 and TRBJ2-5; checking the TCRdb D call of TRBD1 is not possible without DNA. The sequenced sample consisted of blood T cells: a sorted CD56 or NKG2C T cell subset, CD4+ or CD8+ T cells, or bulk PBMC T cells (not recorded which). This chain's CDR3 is CSSPGRGETQYF.